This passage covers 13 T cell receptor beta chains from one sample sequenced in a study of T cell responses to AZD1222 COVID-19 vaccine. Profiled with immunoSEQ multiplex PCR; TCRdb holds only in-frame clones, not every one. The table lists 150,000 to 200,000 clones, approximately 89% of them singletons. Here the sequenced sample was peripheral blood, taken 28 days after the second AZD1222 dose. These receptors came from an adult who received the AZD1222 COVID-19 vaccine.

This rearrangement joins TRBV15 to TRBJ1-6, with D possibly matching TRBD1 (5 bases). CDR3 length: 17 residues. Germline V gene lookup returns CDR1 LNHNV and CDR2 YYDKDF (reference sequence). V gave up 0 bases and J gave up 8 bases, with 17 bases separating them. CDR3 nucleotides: TGTGCCACCAGCAGAGATCATCTGGGGGGTAGGGATTCACCCCTCCACTTT. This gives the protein CATSRDHLGGRDSPLHF.

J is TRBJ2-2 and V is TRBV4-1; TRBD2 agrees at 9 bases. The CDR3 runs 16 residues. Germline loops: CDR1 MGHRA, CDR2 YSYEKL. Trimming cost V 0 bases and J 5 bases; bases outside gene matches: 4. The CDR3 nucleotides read TGCGCCAGCAGCCAAGAGGCGGGAGGGGTAACCGGGGAGCTGTTTTTT. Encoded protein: CASSQEAGGVTGELFF.

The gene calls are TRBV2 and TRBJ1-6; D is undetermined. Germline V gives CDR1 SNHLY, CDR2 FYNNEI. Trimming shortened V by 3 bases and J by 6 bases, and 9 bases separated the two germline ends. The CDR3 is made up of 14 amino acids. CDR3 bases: TGTGCCAGCAGTGACAGTCGGGGTAATTCACCCCTCCACTTT. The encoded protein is CASSDSRGNSPLHF. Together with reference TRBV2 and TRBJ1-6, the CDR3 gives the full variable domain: EPEVTQTPSHQVTQMGQEVILRCVPISNHLYFYWYRQILGQKVEFLVSFYNNEISEKSEIFDDQFSVERPDGSNFTLKIRSTKLEDSAMYFCASSDSRGNSPLHFGNGTRLTVT.

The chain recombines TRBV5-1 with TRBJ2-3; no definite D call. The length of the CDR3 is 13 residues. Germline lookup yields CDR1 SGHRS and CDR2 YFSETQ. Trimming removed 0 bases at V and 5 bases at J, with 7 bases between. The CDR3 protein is CASSLGMGDTQYF. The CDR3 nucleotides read TGCGCCAGCAGCTTGGGGATGGGAGATACGCAGTATTTT.

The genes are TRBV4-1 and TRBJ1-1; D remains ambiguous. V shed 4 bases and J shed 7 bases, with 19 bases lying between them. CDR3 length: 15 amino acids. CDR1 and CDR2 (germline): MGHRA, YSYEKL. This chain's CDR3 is CASSLLEGFSNEAFF. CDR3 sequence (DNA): TGCGCCAGCAGCCTCTTAGAAGGGTTTTCAAATGAAGCTTTCTTT.

The CDR3 region is CASSEDMGPSSSYNSPLHF. Written as DNA, the CDR3 is TGTGCCAGCAGTGAAGATATGGGCCCTTCTAGCTCCTATAATTCACCCCTCCACTTT. The chain carries TRBV6-1 and TRBJ1-6, with D unresolved. V lost 1 base to trimming and J lost 0 bases, with 16 bases between them. There are 19 residues in the CDR3. Germline CDR1 MNHNS, CDR2 SASEGT.

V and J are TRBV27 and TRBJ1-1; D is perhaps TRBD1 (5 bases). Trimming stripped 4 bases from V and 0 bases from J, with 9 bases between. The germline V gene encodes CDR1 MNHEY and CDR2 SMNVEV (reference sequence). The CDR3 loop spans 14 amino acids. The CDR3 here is CASSSGGMNTEAFF. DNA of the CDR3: TGTGCCAGCAGTTCGGGGGGGATGAACACTGAAGCTTTCTTT.

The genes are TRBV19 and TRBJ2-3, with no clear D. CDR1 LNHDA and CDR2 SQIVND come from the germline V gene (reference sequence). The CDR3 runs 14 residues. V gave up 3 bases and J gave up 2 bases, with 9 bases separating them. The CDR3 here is CASSIWSNTDTQYF. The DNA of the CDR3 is TGTGCCAGTAGTATCTGGTCAAACACAGATACGCAGTATTTT.

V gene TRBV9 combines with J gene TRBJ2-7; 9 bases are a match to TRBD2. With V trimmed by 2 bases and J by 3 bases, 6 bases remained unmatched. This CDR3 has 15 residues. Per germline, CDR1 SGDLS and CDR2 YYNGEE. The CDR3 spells CASSVSERGDYEQYF. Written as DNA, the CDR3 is TGTGCCAGCAGCGTTAGCGAGCGGGGGGACTACGAGCAGTACTTC. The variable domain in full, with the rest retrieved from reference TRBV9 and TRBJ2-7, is DSGVTQTPKHLITATGQRVTLRCSPRSGDLSVYWYQQSLDQGLQFLIQYYNGEERAKGNILERFSAQQFPDLHSELNLSSLELGDSALYFCASSVSERGDYEQYFGPGTRLTVT.

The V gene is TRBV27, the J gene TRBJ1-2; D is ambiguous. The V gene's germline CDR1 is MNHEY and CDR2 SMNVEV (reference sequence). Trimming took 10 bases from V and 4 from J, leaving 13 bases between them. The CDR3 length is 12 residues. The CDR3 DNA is TGTGCCACCTCGGCAAGCCCCTATGGCTACACCTTC. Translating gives CATSASPYGYTF.

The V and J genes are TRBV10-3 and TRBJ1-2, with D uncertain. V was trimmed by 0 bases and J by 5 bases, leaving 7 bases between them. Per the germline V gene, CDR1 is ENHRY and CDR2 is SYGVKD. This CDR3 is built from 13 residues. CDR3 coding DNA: TGTGCCATCAGTGAGTCGGTCGAGTATGGCTACACCTTC. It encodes CAISESVEYGYTF.

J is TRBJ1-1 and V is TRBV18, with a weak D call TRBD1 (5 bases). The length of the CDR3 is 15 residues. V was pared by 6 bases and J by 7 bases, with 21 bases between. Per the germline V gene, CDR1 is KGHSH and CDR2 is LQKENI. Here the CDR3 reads CASSRDRGWDGEAFF. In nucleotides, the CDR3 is TGTGCCAGCTCCCGCGATAGAGGTTGGGACGGTGAAGCTTTCTTT.

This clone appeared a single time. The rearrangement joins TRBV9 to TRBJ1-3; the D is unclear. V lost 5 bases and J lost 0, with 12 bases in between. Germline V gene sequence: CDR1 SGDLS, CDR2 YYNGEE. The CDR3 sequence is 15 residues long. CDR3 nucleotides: TGTGCCAGCAGAGGACCGCCCGGCTCTGGAAACACCATATATTTT. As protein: CASRGPPGSGNTIYF. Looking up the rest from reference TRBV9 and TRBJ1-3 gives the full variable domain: DSGVTQTPKHLITATGQRVTLRCSPRSGDLSVYWYQQSLDQGLQFLIQYYNGEERAKGNILERFSAQQFPDLHSELNLSSLELGDSALYFCASRGPPGSGNTIYFGEGSWLTVV.